Listed here are 2 T cell receptor beta chains from one sample, sequenced in a study of identical twins. TCRdb re-derived calls from the 5' RACE reads in MiXCR, one entry per CDR3 protein. The profile shows 1.5 million to 2 million distinct CDR3 sequences, around 33% of them singletons. Sequencing was performed on cord blood. These receptors came from a newborn girl in good health.

In this sample, this clonotype turned up many times. This rearrangement joins TRBV7-2 to TRBJ2-1; 7 bases are a match to TRBD1. The germline CDR1 and CDR2 sequences are SGHTA and FQGNSA. V trimming: 3 bases; J trimming: 6 bases; junction bases outside the gene matches: 8. The CDR3 spans 15 residues. Here the CDR3 reads CASSLGDSFLNEQFF. In nucleotides, the CDR3 is TGTGCCAGCAGCTTGGGGGACAGTTTTCTCAATGAGCAGTTCTTC.

The table lists this clonotype with a few counts. The V gene is TRBV10-3, the J gene TRBJ2-7; perhaps TRBD1 as D (6 bases). From germline, CDR1 is ENHRY and CDR2 SYGVKD. The CDR3 length is 15 residues. Trimming shortened V by 2 bases and J by 0 bases, and 11 bases separated the two germline ends. The CDR3, as DNA: TGTGCCATCAGTGAGGCGGACAGCACCTCCTACGAGCAGTACTTC. This encodes CAISEADSTSYEQYF.